The sequence of this T cell receptor (beta chain) was determined in a study of shared clonotypes between healthy human individuals. Terminally differentiated effector memory CD45RA+ cells were left out of the naive CD8 fraction, which was CD45RO-negative and positively selected for CCR7. Germline V CDR1 and CDR2: SGHRS, YFSETQ. The germline V and J ends were trimmed by 4 bases and 6 bases, with 10 bases remaining between them. The CDR3 length is 12 residues. In the authors' workflow: Owing to the provision of junction-only sequences devoid of quality scores by immunoSEQ, filtering differed. Using immunoSEQ multiplex PCR, the repertoire was profiled, and TCRdb retains in-frame clones only, with some absent. The DNA was the basis for D and trimming; V, J and clone size are from that table. Here the sample spans about 1,800,000 clones, approximately 94% being singletons. Study results and limitations: Shared clonotypes across all four donors exceeded non-shared ones in generation probability. Tissues were not sampled, only blood, and their repertoires likely differ. Several donors shared approximately 5% of their naive CD4 clonotypes.

Concerning this clone itself: No antigen is known for it. Additional DNA sequences in this sample encode the identical CDR3.

This TCR was recovered from a young man in good health. The chain combines TRBV5-1 with TRBJ1-1, with no clear D. The sample was naive CD8+ T cells sorted from blood. CDR3: CASSLGQAEAFF. For the CDR3, the DNA is TGCGCCAGCAGCCTGGGCCAAGCTGAAGCTTTCTTT.